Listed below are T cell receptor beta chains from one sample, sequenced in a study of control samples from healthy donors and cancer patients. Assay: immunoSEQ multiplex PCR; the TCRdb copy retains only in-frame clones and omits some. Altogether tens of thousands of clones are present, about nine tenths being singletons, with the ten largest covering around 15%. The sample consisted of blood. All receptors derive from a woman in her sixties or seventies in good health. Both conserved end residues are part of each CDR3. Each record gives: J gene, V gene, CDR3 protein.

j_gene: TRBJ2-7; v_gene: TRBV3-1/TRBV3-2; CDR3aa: CASSQEGWTRNEQYF
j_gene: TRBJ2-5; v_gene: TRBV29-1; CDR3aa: CSVEPMDRGQETQYF
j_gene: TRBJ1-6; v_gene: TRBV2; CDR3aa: CASSEGGGSPLHF
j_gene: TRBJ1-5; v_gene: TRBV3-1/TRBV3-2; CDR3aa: CASSHGTGEDQPQHF
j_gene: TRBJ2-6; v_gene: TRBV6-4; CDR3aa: CASSGTGGSGANVLTF
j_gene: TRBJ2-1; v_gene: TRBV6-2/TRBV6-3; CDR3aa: CASSQGLARAEQFF
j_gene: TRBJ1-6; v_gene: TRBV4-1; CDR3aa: CASSQTGTVNSPLHF
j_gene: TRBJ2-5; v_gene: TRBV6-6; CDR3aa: CASTLPQETQYF
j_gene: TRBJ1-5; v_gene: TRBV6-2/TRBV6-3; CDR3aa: CASSYGGTGAVQPQHF
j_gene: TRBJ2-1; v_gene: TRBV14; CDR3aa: CASSQNLGIGGRGNEQFF
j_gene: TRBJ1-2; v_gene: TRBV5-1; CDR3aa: CASSLDRNYGYTF